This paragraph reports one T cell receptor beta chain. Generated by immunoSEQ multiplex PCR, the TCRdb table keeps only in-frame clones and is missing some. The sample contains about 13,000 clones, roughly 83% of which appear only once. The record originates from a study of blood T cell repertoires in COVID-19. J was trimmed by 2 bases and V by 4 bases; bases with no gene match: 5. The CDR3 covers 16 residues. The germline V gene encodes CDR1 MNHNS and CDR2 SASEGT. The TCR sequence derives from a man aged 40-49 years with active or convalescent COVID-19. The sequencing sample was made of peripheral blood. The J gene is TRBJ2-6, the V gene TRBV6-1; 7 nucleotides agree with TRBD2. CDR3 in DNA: TGTGCCAGCAGTGCCCCGGGGGGTCCTGGGGCCAACGTCCTGACTTTC. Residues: CASSAPGGPGANVLTF.